Below, 9 T cell receptor beta chains from the same sample are listed, as sequenced in a study of post-analysis software for immune sequencing data. Study conclusions and caveats: Relative to controls, patients had several TRBV segments at higher frequency, with TRBV5-6, TRBV5-1 and TRBV20-1 among these.

Built from TCR beta cDNA, the libraries had unique molecular identifiers in them. Each CDR3 protein gets one entry after TCRdb re-called the PCR reads with MiXCR. The sample lists 380,000 or so distinct CDR3 sequences, about a third occurring once. No antigen has been identified for these receptors. The sample was blood. The receptor set was obtained from a girl between 5 and 17 years old with multiple sclerosis.

The rearrangement links TRBV20-1 to TRBJ1-5, with D unresolved. The germline gives CDR1 DFQATT, CDR2 SNEGSKA (reference sequence). V was pared by 6 bases and J by 1 base, with 10 bases between. The CDR3 totals 13 residues. In DNA form, the CDR3 reads TGCAGTGCGTTAGGGCTGAGCAATCAGCCCCAGCATTTT. Residues: CSALGLSNQPQHF.

The chain has TRBV7-9 and TRBJ2-3, with unresolved D. Trimming cost V 11 bases and J 0 bases, with 9 bases left between them. The CDR3 is 12 residues long. The germline V gene has CDR1 SEHNR and CDR2 FQNEAQ (reference sequence). The CDR3 nucleotides are TGTGCCTGCGGCGGCAGCACAGATACGCAGTATTTT. Its protein is CACGGSTDTQYF. The full variable domain, completed using reference TRBV7-9 and TRBJ2-3, is DTGVSQNPRHKITKRGQNVTFRCDPISEHNRLYWYRQTLGQGPEFLTYFQNEAQLEKSRLLSDRFSAERPKGSFSTLEIQRTEQGDSAMYLCACGGSTDTQYFGPGTRLTVL.

V gene TRBV24-1 combines with J gene TRBJ1-2; D ambiguous. CDR1 and CDR2 from the germline V gene are KGHDR and SFDVKD. This CDR3 has 13 residues. Deletions cut 3 bases from V and 4 bases from J, with 8 bases between. The CDR3 DNA reads as TGTGCCACCAGTGATGGGGATTTCTATGGCTACACCTTC. Translating gives CATSDGDFYGYTF.

This clonotype came up a few times. The V gene is TRBV27, the J gene TRBJ1-5, with no clear D. Germline CDR1 and CDR2: MNHEY and SMNVEV (reference sequence). This CDR3 has 13 amino acids. Trimming cost V 4 bases and J 6 bases, with 10 bases left between them. CDR3 nucleotide sequence: TGTGCCAGCAGTTACCGGGCGAGTCAGCCCCAGCATTTT. Encoded protein: CASSYRASQPQHF.

This chain joins TRBV30 and TRBJ2-6; 8 bases fit TRBD1. Germline V gene lookup returns CDR1 GTSNPN and CDR2 SVGIG (reference sequence). The CDR3 sequence is 16 residues long. Unmatched junction bases numbered 3, after V lost 2 bases and J lost 0 bases. In DNA form, the CDR3 reads TGTGCCTGGAGTAAAACAGGGGGCTCTGGGGCCAACGTCCTGACTTTC. As protein: CAWSKTGGSGANVLTF.

Only a few counts were recorded for this clonotype. The CDR3 DNA is TGCGCCAGCAGCCGCCAAGGGCAGGGAGGTGCCCTTGAAGCTTTCTTT. Its translation: CASSRQGQGGALEAFF. This chain connects TRBV4-3 to TRBJ1-1; tentatively, D is TRBD1 (5 bases). The ends were cut back, 4 bases at V and 7 bases at J, with 22 bases in the middle. Germline-derived CDR1 and CDR2 are LGHNA and YSLEER. This CDR3 comprises 16 residues.

This clonotype was picked up a small number of times. The chain couples TRBV4-1 to TRBJ2-7; TRBD1 matches at 11 bases. Germline CDR1 and CDR2: MGHRA and YSYEKL. CDR3 length equals 15 residues. The trim removed 1 base at V and 4 bases at J, leaving 3 bases unmatched. CDR3 sequence (DNA): TGCGCCAGCAGCCAAGGGGGACAGGGGGGGTACGAGCAGTACTTC. It encodes CASSQGGQGGYEQYF.

The gene calls are TRBV2 and TRBJ1-2; no clear D. The V gene lost 10 bases and the J gene lost 4 bases, with 13 bases spanning the gap. Germline V gives CDR1 SNHLY, CDR2 FYNNEI. CDR3 length: 12 residues. For the CDR3, the DNA is TGTGCCAACCCGACGTTACCCTATGGCTACACCTTC. This codes for CANPTLPYGYTF.

A few counts support this clonotype. J is TRBJ2-1 and V is TRBV7-9; D ambiguous. Trimming left V 7 bases short and J 7 bases short, with 11 bases between. CDR1 is SEHNR, CDR2 FQNEAQ, per germline (reference sequence). CDR3 length: 12 amino acids. CDR3 sequence: CASTSPGNEQFF. As DNA, the CDR3 is TGTGCCAGCACTTCCCCCGGGAATGAGCAGTTCTTC.